Sequencing of this TCR beta chain was carried out in a study of cytotoxic CD8 clonotypes in ibrutinib-treated CLL. Remarks on this clone: Its matching antigen is unknown.

The CDR3 has 11 residues. Germline CDR1 is SGHNT and CDR2 is YENEEA. The V gene lost 1 base and the J gene lost 13 bases, with 7 bases spanning the gap. Here immunoSEQ multiplex PCR was the method, and the copy in TCRdb shows in-frame clones only, minus some. The table lists almost 250,000 clones, roughly 70% of them singletons. Study-wide findings and caveats: Clonality was elevated at ibrutinib response and had returned toward baseline at progression.

This sequence joins TRBV11-3 and TRBJ1-4; D is undetermined. The material was PBMCs, obtained after 24 months of ibrutinib treatment. The sequence derives from a human donor with chronic lymphocytic leukemia. The CDR3 spells CASSLVMVLFF. Written as DNA, the CDR3 is TGTGCCAGCAGCTTAGTTATGGTACTGTTTTTT.